The entry below describes one T cell receptor beta chain. Source study methods: The authors estimated nucleated cell counts from reference gene primer amplification. The repertoire was sequenced with immunoSEQ multiplex PCR; TCRdb's copy has only in-frame clones and lacks some. V, J and clone size are taken as reported in that table, and D and trimming were inferred from the DNA itself. The sample comprises more than 85,000 clones, about nine tenths of which are singletons, and around 4% rests with the top ten. The data were obtained in a study of blood T cell repertoires in COVID-19. Study context: Samples came from the United States, Italy and Spain, spanning acute and convalescent COVID-19.

V shed 5 bases and J shed 0 bases, with 7 bases lying between them. The V gene's germline CDR1 is SEHNR and CDR2 FQNEAQ (reference sequence). The length of the CDR3 is 14 residues. The material sequenced was peripheral blood. The receptor's source is a man aged 18 to 35 with acute or convalescent COVID-19. The chain is built from TRBV7-9 and TRBJ1-4; D is unresolved. The DNA for the CDR3 is TGTGCCAGCAGCAAAAGCGCAACTAATGAAAAACTGTTTTTT. Encoded protein: CASSKSATNEKLFF.